This TCR beta chain was obtained from a study of cytomegalovirus exposure and HLA in healthy donors (dated by TCRdb to the late 2010s). Background on the whole study: In an earlier analysis of 450 to 750 of the donors, about 270 Gb of sequence data and 100 million or so unique TCR beta sequences from about 190 million T cells were reported. An early release covering about 600 HLA-typed donors comprised around 300 gigabases of sequencing data and approximately 85 million unique TCR sequences. Of the 300 to 400 genotyped donors, approximately 82% fell in the genetic ancestry cluster associated with self-reported Caucasian donors. The study aimed to test whether signatures of past pathogen exposure could be identified by cataloging public T cell receptors. Using immunosequencing, the study profiled T cell repertoires from 666 subjects and related those repertoires to cytomegalovirus serostatus. Along with the roughly 700-subject first cohort, a separate validation cohort of approximately 110 different subjects was used. To predict cytomegalovirus infection status, the study combined high-throughput TCR immunosequencing, statistical association of individual TCRs with disease status, and machine learning. To study patterns of TCR occurrence, a later analysis re-analyzed previously published TCR beta repertoires from hundreds of donors and added high-resolution HLA genotyping. Rather than drawing on any new phenotypic data, the later analysis identified candidate immune exposures from TCR beta sequences and the way those sequences occurred across donors. An earlier analysis of some 500 of the donors applied high-throughput TCR beta sequencing to assess whether each TCR beta V gene segment acted as functional or pseudogenic. Donor age, sex, ethnicity and CMV serostatus were collected together with the repertoire data. A later genetic analysis took genome-wide SNP genotypes for about three fifths of the 666 donors and used that subset as a discovery cohort. All discovery cohort repertoires had been generated using a single sequencing platform. HLA typing included class I and class II loci at four-digit resolution. The number of donors typed differed by locus, with about 620-630 for A, B, C, DRB1 and DQB1, around 520 for DQA1, over 600 for DPA1, and some 470 for DPB1. About five DR-DQ haplotypes were handled as single units for association and clustering because linkage in the cohort was strong. On average, around 240,000 unique TCR beta nucleotide sequences were sequenced per donor among 350 to 400 genotyped donors of the cohort, with 15% to 20% of those sequences being non-productive. Broader findings and caveats from the paper: Only TCR beta chains were sequenced in this cohort, and the absence of alpha or paired-chain data limited detectable features. A total of 150 to 200 TCR beta chains were listed by the study as associated with cytomegalovirus. Approximately 16 rarely observed V segments, including chromosome 9 orphons, were excluded from the earlier analysis of 550 to 700 of the donors because counts were too low. Compared with equally common non-associated chains, HLA-associated TCR beta chains in a later analysis were more clonally expanded and had lower generation probabilities. A further reported finding was that TCR beta sequences accurately predicted the HLA-A and HLA-B alleles for most subjects in the first cohort. A few of the identified cytomegalovirus-associated TCR beta chains were confirmed in vitro to be specific for cytomegalovirus antigens. A later genetic analysis reported fewer N-insertions in productive TCRs among donors in an Asian-associated ancestry cluster than the approximately 700-donor mean. Because HLA typing was missing for some donors at each locus, association tests included only the typed subset. Because the 87-base-pair reads could not distinguish some IMGT-functional V segments, including TRBV6-2 and TRBV6-3, those segments were excluded. In a later analysis, most CMV-associated TCR beta chains were found to appear HLA-restricted, with HLA associations seemingly driven largely by CMV exposure. In both the original and validation cohorts, the classifier was reported to diagnose cytomegalovirus status with high specificity and sensitivity. Most TCR sequences were seen in very few donors, while some public TCRs were found in many individuals. Strong co-occurrence of HLA alleles, especially DR and DQ, made assigning TCR associations to individual alleles difficult. A later analysis associated about 17,000 TCR beta sequences with specific HLA alleles at a false discovery rate of 0.05. A later genetic analysis associated a missense DCLRE1C variant with V-gene and J-gene trimming of TCR beta chains, and an independent cohort replicated the association. It was suggested by the authors that the approach could potentially be generalized to other disease states and immunological phenotypes. Sequencing depth was assumed to be roughly uniform across donors in the presence/absence analyses, though that assumption may not hold. A later analysis reported that several top co-occurrence clusters appeared linked to parvovirus B19, influenza, CMV and Epstein-Barr virus. A cluster of highly shared sequence variants was judged likely to represent a technical artifact of the sequencing pipeline. In a later analysis, TCR association rates were found to vary across HLA loci, with the most associated TCRs seen for DRB1 alleles and the fewest for HLA-C alleles. Linkage disequilibrium might explain the correlated functional status among segregating V segments, but an unknown experimental factor could not be excluded. CMV serostatus was the only immune exposure information available for the cohort. An earlier analysis of around 500 of the donors showed that most TCR beta V segments appeared in productive rearrangements either about 87% or about 30% of the time, which broadly matched IMGT annotations.

The library was built by means of the immunoSEQ multiplex PCR assay. For the multiplex PCR, a mixture combining 60 forward primers for TCR Vbeta segments and 13 reverse primers for TCR Jbeta segments was used. The CDR3 region of rearranged TCR beta genes was amplified from genomic DNA with a multiplex PCR assay. The Illumina HiSeq System was used to sequence the amplified TCR beta libraries as 87-base-pair reads. The paper's data handling went like this. Across the 666 repertoires, a later analysis counted 78 million or so unique TCR beta chains, 8.5 million to 12 million of which were shared by at least two donors. A nearest-neighbor algorithm error-corrected the raw reads and collapsed the reads into unique sequences, merging closely related sequences to remove PCR and sequencing errors. Alignment of CDR3 sequences to IMGT reference sequences was used to assign V, D and J gene segments. For a sequence to be retained, at least a six-nucleotide match to both a V gene segment and a J gene segment was required. A rearrangement was called productive if the CDR3 had no stop codons and remained in frame with V and J, and every other rearrangement was called non-productive. CDR3 was defined by IMGT convention, running from the second conserved V-encoded cysteine to the conserved J-encoded phenylalanine. The earlier analysis of a few hundred of the donors excluded any sequence lacking an unambiguous match to a single V gene segment. An earlier analysis of fewer than 650 of the donors classified V segments as functional when productive rearrangements were above 56.7% and as segregating when the standard deviation between donors was above 5%. A statistical classification framework was developed to diagnose cytomegalovirus status using the catalog of TCR beta chain sequences. V and J gene assignment, in a later analysis, came from comparing TCR nucleotide sequences with IMGT/GENE-DB human TR gene sequences. The TCRdist pipeline was used in a later analysis to assign CDR3 sequences and most-parsimonious VDJ recombination scenarios. In a later analysis, each TCR beta chain was defined by its CDR3 amino acid sequence together with its V-gene family, and reads lacking a unique V-gene family were excluded. In a later analysis, approximately 640 highly shared, low-generation-probability nucleotide sequences were removed to address suspected cross-contamination and a sequencing artifact. A later analysis calculated a clonal expansion index for each public chain from normalized within-repertoire ranks of inferred template counts. Generation probabilities in a later analysis came from a VDJ recombination model fitted to out-of-frame rearrangements, and those results were checked against IGoR. A later analysis scored TCR-TCR, TCR-HLA and TCR-CMV co-occurrence with hypergeometric tests, applying a repertoire-size bias correction to TCR pairs. False discovery rates were estimated in a later analysis by permuting HLA or CMV assignments 20 times. In a later analysis, co-occurring TCRs were grouped using DBSCAN, with TCRdist sequence similarity added in when clustering inside HLA-allele-positive subsets. For co-occurrence clustering, repertoires with fewer than 30,000 or more than 120,000 public chains were excluded, along with roughly five repertoires with anomalous nucleotide sharing. Here the immuneACCESS table is served through TCRdb, limited to in-frame sequences with V and J called. Missing clones are a known gap in these copies; in checked studies unresolved V genes cover under half, and the rest lacks a known reason. That table furnishes V, J and clone size, whereas the DNA furnished D and trimming. For this sample there are fewer than 250,000 clones; roughly 82% appear just once. Of the sample, around 6% falls within the top ten clones.

The cohort comprised several hundred healthy bone marrow donors. All cohort members were sampled while nominally healthy, although unrecorded immune exposures were likely present. The donor was CMV seropositive and belonged to the group of 250 to 300 seropositive cohort members. A peripheral blood sample was provided by each donor, and peripheral blood mononuclear cells were used for TCR beta sequencing. The Qiagen DNeasy Blood Extraction Kit was used to extract genomic DNA from the blood cell samples. Reading from cysteine to phenylalanine, the CDR3 counts 14 amino acids. Only CDR3 DNA remains: 42 bases, in frame from the first base. Cut back by 2 bases and 4 bases, the V and J ends lie 11 bases apart. CDR1 MNHEY and CDR2 SVGAGI are derived from the germline V gene. In the case of this clone: There is no known antigen for this receptor. Base-call qualities are not available, and no considerably larger clone is one nucleotide away.

The sample comprised PBMCs. The rearrangement combines TRBV6-5 with TRBJ1-1, with TRBD1 tentatively as D gene (6 bases match). This sequence originates from a man aged 35 to 55 in good health and CMV-seropositive. The DNA reads as follows: TGTGCCAGCAGTTACACTCAGGGGTTCACTGAAGCTTTCTTT. This translates into CASSYTQGFTEAFF.